This TCR beta chain was retrieved from a study of T cell repertoires in ileal Crohn's disease. The overall study: Biopsies of the neoterminal ileum at postoperative colonoscopy form M6 samples. Study-level points and caveats: The median delay to postoperative endoscopy was 5.5 to 8.5 months.

The CDR3 runs 15 residues. The germline V and J ends were trimmed by 3 bases and 6 bases, with 17 bases remaining between them. CDR1 is SGDLS and CDR2 is YYNGEE in the germline V gene. Method: immunoSEQ multiplex PCR; TCRdb's copy keeps in-frame clones and lacks some. The sample contains about 4,000 clones, around 84% of which appear only once. The time point was: neoterminal ileum biopsy at postoperative endoscopy, about 6 months after surgery. A word on this clone: The antigen is not known.

This TCR derives from an adult with Crohn's disease. The sample taken for sequencing was ileal tissue. J is TRBJ2-3 and V is TRBV9; a weak D match, TRBD1 (6 bases). The CDR3 here is CASSALGHPTDTQYF. As DNA, the CDR3 is TGTGCCAGCAGCGCCCTGGGACATCCGACGGATACGCAGTATTTT.